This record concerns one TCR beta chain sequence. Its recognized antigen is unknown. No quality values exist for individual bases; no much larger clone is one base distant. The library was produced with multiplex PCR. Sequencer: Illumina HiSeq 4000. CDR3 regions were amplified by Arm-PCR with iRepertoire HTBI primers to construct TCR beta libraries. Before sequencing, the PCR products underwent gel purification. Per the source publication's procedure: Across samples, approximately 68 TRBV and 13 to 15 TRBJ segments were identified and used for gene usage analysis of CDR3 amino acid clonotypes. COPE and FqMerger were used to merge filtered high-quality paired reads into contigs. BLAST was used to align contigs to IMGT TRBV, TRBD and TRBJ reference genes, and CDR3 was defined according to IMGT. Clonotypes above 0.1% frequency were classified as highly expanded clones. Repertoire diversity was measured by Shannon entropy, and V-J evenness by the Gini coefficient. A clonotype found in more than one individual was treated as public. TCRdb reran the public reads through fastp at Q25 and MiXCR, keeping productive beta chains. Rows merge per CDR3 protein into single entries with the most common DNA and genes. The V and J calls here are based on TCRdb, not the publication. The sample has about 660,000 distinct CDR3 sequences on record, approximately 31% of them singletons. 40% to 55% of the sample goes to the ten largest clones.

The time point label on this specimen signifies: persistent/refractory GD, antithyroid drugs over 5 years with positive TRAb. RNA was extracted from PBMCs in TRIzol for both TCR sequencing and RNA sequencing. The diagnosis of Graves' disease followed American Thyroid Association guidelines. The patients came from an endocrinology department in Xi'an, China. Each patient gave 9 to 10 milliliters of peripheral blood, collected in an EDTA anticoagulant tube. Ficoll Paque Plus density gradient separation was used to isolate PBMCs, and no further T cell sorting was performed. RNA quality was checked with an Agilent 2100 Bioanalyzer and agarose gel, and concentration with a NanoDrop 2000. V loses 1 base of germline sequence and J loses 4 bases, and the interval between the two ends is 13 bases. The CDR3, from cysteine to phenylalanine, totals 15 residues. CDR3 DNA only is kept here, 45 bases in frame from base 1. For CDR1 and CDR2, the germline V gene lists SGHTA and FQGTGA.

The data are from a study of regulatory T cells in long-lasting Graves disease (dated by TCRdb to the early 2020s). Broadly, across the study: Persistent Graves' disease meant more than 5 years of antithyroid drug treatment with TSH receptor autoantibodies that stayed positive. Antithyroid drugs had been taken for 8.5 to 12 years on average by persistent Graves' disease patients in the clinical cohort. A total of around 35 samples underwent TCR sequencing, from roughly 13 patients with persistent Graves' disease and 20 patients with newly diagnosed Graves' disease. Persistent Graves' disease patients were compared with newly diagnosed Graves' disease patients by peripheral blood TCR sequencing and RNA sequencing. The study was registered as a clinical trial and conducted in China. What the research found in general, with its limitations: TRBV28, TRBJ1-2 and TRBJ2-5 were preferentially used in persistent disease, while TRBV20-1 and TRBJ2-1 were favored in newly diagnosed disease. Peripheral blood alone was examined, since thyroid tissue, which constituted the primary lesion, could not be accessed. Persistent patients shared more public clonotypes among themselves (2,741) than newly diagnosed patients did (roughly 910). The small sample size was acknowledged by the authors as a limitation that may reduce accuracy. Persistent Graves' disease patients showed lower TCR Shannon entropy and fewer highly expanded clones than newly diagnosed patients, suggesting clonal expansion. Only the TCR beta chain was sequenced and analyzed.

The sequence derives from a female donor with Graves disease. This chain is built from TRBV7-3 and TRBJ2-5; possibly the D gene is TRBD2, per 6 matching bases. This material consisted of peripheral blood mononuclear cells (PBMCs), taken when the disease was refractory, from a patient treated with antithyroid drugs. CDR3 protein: CASSLRDGGIETQYF. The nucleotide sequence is TGTGCCAGCAGCTTAAGGGACGGAGGGATAGAGACCCAGTACTTC.